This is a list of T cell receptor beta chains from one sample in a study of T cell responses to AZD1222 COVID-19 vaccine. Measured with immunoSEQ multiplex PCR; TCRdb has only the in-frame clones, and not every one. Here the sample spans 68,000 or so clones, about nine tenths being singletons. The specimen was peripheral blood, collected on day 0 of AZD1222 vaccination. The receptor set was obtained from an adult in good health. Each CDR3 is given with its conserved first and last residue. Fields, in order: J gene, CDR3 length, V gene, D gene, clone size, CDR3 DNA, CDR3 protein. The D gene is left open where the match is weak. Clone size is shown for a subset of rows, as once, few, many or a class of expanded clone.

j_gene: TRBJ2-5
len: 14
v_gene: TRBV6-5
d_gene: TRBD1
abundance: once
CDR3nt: TGTGCCAGCAGCGGGACAGGGGAACAAGAGACCCAGTACTTC
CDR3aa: CASSGTGEQETQYF

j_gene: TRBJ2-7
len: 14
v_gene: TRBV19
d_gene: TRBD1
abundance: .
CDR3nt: TGTGCCAGTAGTATTAGGGACAGCACCTACGAGCAGTACTTC
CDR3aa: CASSIRDSTYEQYF

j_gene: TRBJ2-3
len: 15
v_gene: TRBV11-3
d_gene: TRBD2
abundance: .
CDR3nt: TGTGCCAGCAGCTTGGGACTAGCGGGGGGAGATACGCAGTATTTT
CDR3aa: CASSLGLAGGDTQYF

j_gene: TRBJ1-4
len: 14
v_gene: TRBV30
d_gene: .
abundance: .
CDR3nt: TGTGCCTGGAGTTCCAAGGGTCTACGGGAAAAACTGTTTTTT
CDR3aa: CAWSSKGLREKLFF

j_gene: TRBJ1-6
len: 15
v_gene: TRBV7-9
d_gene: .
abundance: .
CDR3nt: TGTGCCAGCAGCGTATCGACAGGACTTAATTCACCCCTCCACTTT
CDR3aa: CASSVSTGLNSPLHF

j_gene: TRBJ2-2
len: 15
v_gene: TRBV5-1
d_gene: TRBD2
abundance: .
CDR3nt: TGCGCCAGCAGCTTGCGGGAGGGCCTTACCGGGGAGCTGTTTTTT
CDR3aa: CASSLREGLTGELFF

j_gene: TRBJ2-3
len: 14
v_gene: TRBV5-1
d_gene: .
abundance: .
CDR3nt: TGCGCCAGCAGCTTGTTTGGGGTCACAGATACGCAGTATTTT
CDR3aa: CASSLFGVTDTQYF

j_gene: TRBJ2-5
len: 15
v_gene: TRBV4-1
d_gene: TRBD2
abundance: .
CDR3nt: TGCGCCAGCAGCCAAGCTCCGGGACTAGGGAAGACCCAGTACTTC
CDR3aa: CASSQAPGLGKTQYF

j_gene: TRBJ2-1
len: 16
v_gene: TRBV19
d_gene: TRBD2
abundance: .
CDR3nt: TGTGCCAGTAGTCAAACTTCGACTAGCGGGAGGGGTGAGCAGTTCTTC
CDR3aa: CASSQTSTSGRGEQFF

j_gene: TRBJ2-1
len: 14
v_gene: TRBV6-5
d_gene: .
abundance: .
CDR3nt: TGTGCCAGCTGTAGGGACACTGACTACAATGAGCAGTTCTTC
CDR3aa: CASCRDTDYNEQFF

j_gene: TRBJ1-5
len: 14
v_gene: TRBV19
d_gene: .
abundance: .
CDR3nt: TGTGCCAGTAGTATGGCTAATAGCAATCAGCCCCAGCATTTT
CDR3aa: CASSMANSNQPQHF

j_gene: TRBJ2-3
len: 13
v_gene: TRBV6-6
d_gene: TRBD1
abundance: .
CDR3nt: TGTGCCAGTAATTTGGACAGGGCACATACGCAGTATTTT
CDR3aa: CASNLDRAHTQYF

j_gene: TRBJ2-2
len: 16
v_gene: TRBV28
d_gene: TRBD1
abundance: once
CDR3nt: TGTGCCAGCAGTATGCTAGACAGGGCGAACACCGGGGAGCTGTTTTTT
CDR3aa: CASSMLDRANTGELFF

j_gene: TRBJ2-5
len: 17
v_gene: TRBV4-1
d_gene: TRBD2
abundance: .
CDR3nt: TGCGCCAGCAGCCAAGCCCTTAGCGGGAGGGCCCAAGAGACCCAGTACTTC
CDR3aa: CASSQALSGRAQETQYF

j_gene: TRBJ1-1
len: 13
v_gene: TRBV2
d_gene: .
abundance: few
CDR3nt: TGTGCCATCCAAAGACAGCTGAACACTGAAGCTTTCTTT
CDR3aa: CAIQRQLNTEAFF

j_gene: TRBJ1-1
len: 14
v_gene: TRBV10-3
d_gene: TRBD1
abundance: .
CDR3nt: TGTGCAGTGAAGGTCGGACAGGGGAAAACTGAAGCTTTCTTT
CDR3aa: CAVKVGQGKTEAFF

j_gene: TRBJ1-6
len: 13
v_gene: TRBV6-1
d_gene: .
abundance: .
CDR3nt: TGTGCCACTTCAATCCGGGGCAATTCACCCCTCCACTTT
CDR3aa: CATSIRGNSPLHF

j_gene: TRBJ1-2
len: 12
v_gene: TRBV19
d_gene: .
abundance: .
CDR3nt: TGTGCCAGTAGTTGGGGGCTGGGCGGCTACACCTTC
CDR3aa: CASSWGLGGYTF

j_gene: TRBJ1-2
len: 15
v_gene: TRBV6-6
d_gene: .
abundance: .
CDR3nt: TGTGCCAGCAGTTACTCGGATCGAACGAACTATGGCTACACCTTC
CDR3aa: CASSYSDRTNYGYTF

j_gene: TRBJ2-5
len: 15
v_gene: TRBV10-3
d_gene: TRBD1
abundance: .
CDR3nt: TGTGCCACCGACGTCCGCCGGGACAGTTGGGACCGAGAAGACTTC
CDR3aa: CATDVRRDSWDREDF

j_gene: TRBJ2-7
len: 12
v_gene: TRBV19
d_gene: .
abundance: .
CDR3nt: TGTGCCAGTAGTAGCGCCCTTGGCGAGCAGTACTTC
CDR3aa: CASSSALGEQYF

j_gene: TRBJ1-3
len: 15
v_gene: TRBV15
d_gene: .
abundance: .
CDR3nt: TGTGCCACCAGCAGGGGACGGGTGTATGGAAACACCATATATTTT
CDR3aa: CATSRGRVYGNTIYF

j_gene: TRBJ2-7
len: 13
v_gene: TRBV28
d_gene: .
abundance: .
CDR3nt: TGTGCCAGTTCAGGTGGGGGGCGCTACGAGCAGTACTTC
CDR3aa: CASSGGGRYEQYF

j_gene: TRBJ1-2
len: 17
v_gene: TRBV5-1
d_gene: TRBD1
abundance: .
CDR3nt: TGCGCCAGCAGCTCAGGACAGGCGGGAGCCTTGAACTATGGCTACACCTTC
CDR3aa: CASSSGQAGALNYGYTF

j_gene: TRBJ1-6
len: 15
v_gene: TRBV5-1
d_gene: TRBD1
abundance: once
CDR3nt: TGCGCCAGCAGCCTCGGGACAGGGAGCGATTCACCCCTCCACTTT
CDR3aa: CASSLGTGSDSPLHF

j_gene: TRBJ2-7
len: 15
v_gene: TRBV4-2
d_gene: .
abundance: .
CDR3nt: TGTGCCAGCAGCCACCCTTCGGGGACCGCTTACGAGCAGTACTTC
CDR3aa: CASSHPSGTAYEQYF

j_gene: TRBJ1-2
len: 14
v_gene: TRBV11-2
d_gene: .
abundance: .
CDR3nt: TGTGCCAGCAGCTTAGATCCCGAGGGAATCGGCTACACCTTC
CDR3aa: CASSLDPEGIGYTF

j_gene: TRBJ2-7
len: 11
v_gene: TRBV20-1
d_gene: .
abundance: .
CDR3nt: TGCAGTGCTACAAATAAATACGAGCAGTACTTC
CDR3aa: CSATNKYEQYF

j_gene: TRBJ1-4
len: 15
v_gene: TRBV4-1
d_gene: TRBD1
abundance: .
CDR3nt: TGCGCCAGCAGCCAAAGAGGGACAGGGATTGAAAAACTGTTTTTT
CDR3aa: CASSQRGTGIEKLFF

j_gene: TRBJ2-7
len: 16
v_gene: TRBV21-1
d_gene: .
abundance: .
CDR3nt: TGTGCCAGTAATCTAGCGGGAGGGCCCCCTCTCTACGAGCAGTACTTC
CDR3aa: CASNLAGGPPLYEQYF

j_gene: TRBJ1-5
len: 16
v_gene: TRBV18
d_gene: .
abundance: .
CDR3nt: TGTGCCAGCTCACCATTCCGGGGGGGAGGCAATCAGCCCCAGCATTTT
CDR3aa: CASSPFRGGGNQPQHF

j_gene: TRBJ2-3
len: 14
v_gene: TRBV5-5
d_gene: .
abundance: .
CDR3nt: TGTGCCAGCAGCTTGGAGGTTCCCACAGATACGCAGTATTTT
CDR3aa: CASSLEVPTDTQYF

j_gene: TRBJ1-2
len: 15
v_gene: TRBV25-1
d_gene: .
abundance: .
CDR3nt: TGTGCCAGCAGTGATTCCTGGATCCGGGAGGATGGCTACACCTTC
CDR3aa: CASSDSWIREDGYTF

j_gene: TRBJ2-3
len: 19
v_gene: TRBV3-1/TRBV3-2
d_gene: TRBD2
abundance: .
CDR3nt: TGTGCCAGCAGCCAAATAGCCACCGGGACTAGCACTAGCACAGATACGCAGTATTTT
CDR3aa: CASSQIATGTSTSTDTQYF

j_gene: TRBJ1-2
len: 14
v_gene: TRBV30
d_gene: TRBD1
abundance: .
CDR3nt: TGTGCCTGGAGTGAGACAGGGGGGAGATATGGCTACACCTTC
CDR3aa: CAWSETGGRYGYTF

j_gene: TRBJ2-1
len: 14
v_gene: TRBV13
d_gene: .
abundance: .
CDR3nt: TGTGCCAGCAGCACCTACGTTGGTGTAGGGGAGCAGTTCTTC
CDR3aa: CASSTYVGVGEQFF

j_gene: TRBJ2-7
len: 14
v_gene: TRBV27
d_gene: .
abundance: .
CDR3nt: TGTGCCAGCAGTCCCCAAGGGGGGTCCTACGAGCAGTACTTC
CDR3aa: CASSPQGGSYEQYF

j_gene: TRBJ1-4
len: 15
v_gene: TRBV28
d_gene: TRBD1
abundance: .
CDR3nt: TGTGCCAGCAGTTTATCAGGGGGCGCGGGTGAAAAACTGTTTTTT
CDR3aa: CASSLSGGAGEKLFF

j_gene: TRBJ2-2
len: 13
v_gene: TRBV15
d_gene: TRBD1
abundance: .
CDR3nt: TGTGCCACCAGCAATGACAGGGGCGGGGAGCTGTTTTTT
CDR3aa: CATSNDRGGELFF

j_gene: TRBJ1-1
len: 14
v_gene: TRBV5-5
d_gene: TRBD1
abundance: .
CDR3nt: TGTGCCAGCAGCTCGTACAGGGGAGAGGCTGAAGCTTTCTTT
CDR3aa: CASSSYRGEAEAFF

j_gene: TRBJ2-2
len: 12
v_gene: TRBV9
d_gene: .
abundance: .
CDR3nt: TGTGCCAGCAGCGTAGGCACCGGGGAGCTGTTTTTT
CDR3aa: CASSVGTGELFF

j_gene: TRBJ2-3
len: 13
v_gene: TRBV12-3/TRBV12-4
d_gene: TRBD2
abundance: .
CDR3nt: TGTGCCAGCACTTCCCTAGCGGGAGATACGCAGTATTTT
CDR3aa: CASTSLAGDTQYF

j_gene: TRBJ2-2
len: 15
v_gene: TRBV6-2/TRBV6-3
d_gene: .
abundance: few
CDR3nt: TGTGCCAGCAGCTCTATGGGGGCGGGCACCGGGGAGCTGTTTTTT
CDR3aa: CASSSMGAGTGELFF

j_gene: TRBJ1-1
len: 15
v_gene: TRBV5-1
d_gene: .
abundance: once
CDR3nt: TGCGCCAGCAGCTTGCTTCCGGGGATGGGCACTGAAGCTTTCTTT
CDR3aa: CASSLLPGMGTEAFF

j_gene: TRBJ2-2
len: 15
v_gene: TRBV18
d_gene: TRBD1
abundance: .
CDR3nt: TGTGCCAGCTCCCACGGACAGGGTGCCACCGGGGAGCTGTTTTTT
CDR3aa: CASSHGQGATGELFF

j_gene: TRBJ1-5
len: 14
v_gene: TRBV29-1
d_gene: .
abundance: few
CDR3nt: TGCAGCGTTGAAACTCGGGGGGCCGACGGACCCCAGCATTTT
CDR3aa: CSVETRGADGPQHF

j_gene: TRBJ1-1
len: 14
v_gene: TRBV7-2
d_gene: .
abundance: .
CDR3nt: TGTGCCAGCAGCCCCCGGATGATGAACACTGAAGCTTTCTTT
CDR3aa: CASSPRMMNTEAFF

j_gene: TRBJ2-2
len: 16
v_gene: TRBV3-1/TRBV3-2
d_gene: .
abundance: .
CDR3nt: TGTGCCAGCAGCCAGGTTCCCGACTCCCTCGGCGGGGAGCTGTTTTTT
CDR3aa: CASSQVPDSLGGELFF

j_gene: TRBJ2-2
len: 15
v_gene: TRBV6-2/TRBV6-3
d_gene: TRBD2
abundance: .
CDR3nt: TGTGCCAGCAGTAGACTAGCGGGAGCCACCGGGGAGCTGTTTTTT
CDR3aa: CASSRLAGATGELFF

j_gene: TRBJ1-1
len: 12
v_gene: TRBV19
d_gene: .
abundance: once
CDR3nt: TGTGCCAGTAGTATAGGGAACACTGAAGCTTTCTTT
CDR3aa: CASSIGNTEAFF

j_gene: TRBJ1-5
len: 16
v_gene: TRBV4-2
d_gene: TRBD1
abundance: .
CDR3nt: TGTGCCAGCAGCCAGGGTCAGGGGGCGGCGGATCAGCCCCAGCATTTT
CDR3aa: CASSQGQGAADQPQHF

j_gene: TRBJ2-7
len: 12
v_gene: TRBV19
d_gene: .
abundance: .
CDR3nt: TGTGCCAGTAGTATAAACAGGTACCAGCAGTACTTC
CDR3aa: CASSINRYQQYF

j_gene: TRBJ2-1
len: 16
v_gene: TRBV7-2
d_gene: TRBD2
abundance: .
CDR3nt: TGTGCCAGCAGCTCCGGTGGGCTAGCGGGAGTAAATGAGCAGTTCTTC
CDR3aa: CASSSGGLAGVNEQFF

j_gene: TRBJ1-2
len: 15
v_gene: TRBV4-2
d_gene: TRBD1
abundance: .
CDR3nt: TGTGCCAGCAGCCCGGGACAGGGGGCGACCTATGGCTACACCTTC
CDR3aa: CASSPGQGATYGYTF

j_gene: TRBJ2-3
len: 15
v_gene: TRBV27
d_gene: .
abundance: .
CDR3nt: TGTGCCAGCAGTTTCCGAGGGAAAAGCACAGATACGCAGTATTTT
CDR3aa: CASSFRGKSTDTQYF

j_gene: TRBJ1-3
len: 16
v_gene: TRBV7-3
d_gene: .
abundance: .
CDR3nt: TGTGCCAGCAGCTTAGGCCGGGGCAGCTCTGGAAACACCATATATTTT
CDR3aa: CASSLGRGSSGNTIYF

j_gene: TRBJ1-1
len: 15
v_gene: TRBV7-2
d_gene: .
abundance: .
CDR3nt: TGTGCCAGCAGCTTAGAGGCCTCGGGGGGAACTGAAGCTTTCTTT
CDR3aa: CASSLEASGGTEAFF

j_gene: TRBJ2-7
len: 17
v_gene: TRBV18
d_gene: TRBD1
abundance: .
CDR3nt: TGTGCCAGCTCACCACCGTTGGAAAGGGGGCTCCTACACGAGCAGTACTTC
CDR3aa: CASSPPLERGLLHEQYF